Listed here are 28 T cell receptor beta chains from one sample, sequenced in a study of identical twins. TCRdb independently ran MiXCR on the 5' RACE reads; one entry per CDR3 protein. The table includes about 200,000 distinct CDR3 sequences, over 5% detected once. The sample also formed part of further work on T cells expressing NK-cell markers.

The specimen was CD8+ T cells sorted from blood. All receptors come from a woman between 18 and 29 years old in good health.

This clonotype was counted a few times. The J gene is TRBJ2-5, the V gene TRBV15; 13 positions match TRBD2. The V segment lost 5 bases and the J segment 5 bases; nucleotides outside the gene matches: 8. Looked up from germline, CDR1 is LNHNV and CDR2 is YYDKDF (reference sequence). The CDR3 is made up of 16 amino acids. The CDR3 is CATSSTSGGVGETQYF. The DNA for the CDR3 is TGTGCCACCAGCTCTACTAGCGGGGGGGTCGGGGAGACCCAGTACTTC.

This chain uses TRBV6-5 with TRBJ2-1; 14 bases match TRBD2. In germline, CDR1 is MNHEY, CDR2 SVGAGI. After removal of 4 bases from V and 9 bases from J, the junction contained 8 bases not matched to a gene. The CDR3 is 16 amino acids. In nucleotides, the CDR3 is TGTGCCAGCAGTTCTACCGGGACTAGCGGGAGTGGTGAGCAGTTCTTC. Its protein product is CASSSTGTSGSGEQFF.

This clonotype occurred a few times. The genes are TRBV9 and TRBJ2-7, with TRBD2 matching over 7 bases. Germline CDR1 reads SGDLS; CDR2 reads YYNGEE. Trimming cost V 0 bases and J 2 bases; bases outside gene matches: 2. This CDR3 is 14 amino acids long. The CDR3 bases are TGTGCCAGCAGCGTAGCAGGGAGGGCCTACGAGCAGTACTTC. The encoded protein is CASSVAGRAYEQYF.

The table lists this clonotype with many counts. The chain joins TRBV4-3 to TRBJ2-7; perhaps TRBD1 as D (6 bases). Per the germline V gene, CDR1 is LGHNA and CDR2 is YSLEER. The CDR3 has 13 amino acids. The V and J ends lost 6 bases and 2 bases respectively, with 11 bases between them. The CDR3 is CASSRQVAYEQYF. In nucleotides, the CDR3 is TGCGCCAGCAGTCGACAGGTGGCCTACGAGCAGTACTTC.

The CDR3 loop is CASSEAPWDPQETQYF. CDR3 sequence (DNA): TGTGCCAGCAGTGAAGCGCCCTGGGACCCCCAAGAGACCCAGTACTTC. The genes are TRBV2 and TRBJ2-5; D might be TRBD1 or TRBD2, each matching 5 bases. Germline V gene lookup returns CDR1 SNHLY and CDR2 FYNNEI. The ends were cut back, 0 bases at V and 1 base at J, with 12 bases in the middle. The CDR3 consists of 16 residues. The variable domain in full, with the rest retrieved from reference TRBV2 and TRBJ2-5, is EPEVTQTPSHQVTQMGQEVILRCVPISNHLYFYWYRQILGQKVEFLVSFYNNEISEKSEIFDDQFSVERPDGSNFTLKIRSTKLEDSAMYFCASSEAPWDPQETQYFGPGTRLLVL.

The chain couples TRBV20-1 to TRBJ2-1; 10 bases fit TRBD2. The V gene end was trimmed by 5 bases and the J gene end by 8 bases; junction bases not matched to a gene: 12. The CDR3 is 15 residues long. CDR1 and CDR2 (germline): DFQATT, SNEGSKA (reference sequence). CDR3 sequence reads: CSALPILAGSHEQFF. The CDR3 nucleotides read TGCAGTGCTCTACCCATACTAGCGGGGTCCCATGAGCAGTTCTTC.

The chain recombines TRBV12-3 or TRBV12-4 with TRBJ2-1; D call uncertain. This CDR3 is 12 amino acids long. Between the trimmed V and J ends, which lost 3 bases and 8 bases, there was a span of 8 bases. Written as DNA, the CDR3 is TGTGCCAGCAGTTTTACCAAGGATGAGCAGTTCTTC. The encoded protein is CASSFTKDEQFF.

The table lists this clonotype with a few counts. The rearrangement uses TRBV18 and TRBJ2-1; TRBD2 might be the D (5 bases). The CDR3 has 13 amino acids. Trimming shortened V by 3 bases and J by 8 bases, and 11 bases separated the two germline ends. Germline lookup yields CDR1 KGHSH and CDR2 LQKENI. CDR3 DNA sequence: TGTGCCAGCTCACCCCTGGCGAGGGATGAGCAGTTCTTC. This encodes CASSPLARDEQFF.

V is TRBV5-1 and J is TRBJ2-7; D might be TRBD2 (6 bases). V lost 3 bases and J 5 bases, leaving 9 bases between the germline ends. The CDR3 extends over 12 amino acids. Germline V CDR1 and CDR2: SGHRS, YFSETQ. DNA of the CDR3: TGCGCCAGCAGCTCCTGGGGGGACGAGCAGTACTTC. Translation: CASSSWGDEQYF.

This clonotype came up many times. The CDR3 here is CASSLFSPPEQAFF. The DNA of the CDR3 is TGTGCCAGCAGTTTATTTTCCCCGCCCGAGCAAGCTTTCTTT. The chain combines TRBV12-3 or TRBV12-4 with TRBJ1-1; no clear D gene. CDR3 length: 14 residues. V lost 2 bases and J lost 9, with 16 bases in between.

This clonotype was counted only a few times. The chain carries TRBV21-1 and TRBJ1-5. TRBV21-1 is a pseudogene. CDR3 length: 15 residues. The CDR3 loop reads CARCEITFSNQPQHF. The CDR3 coding sequence is TGTGCCAGATGCGAGATAACCTTTAGCAATCAGCCCCAGCATTTT.

A few counts support this clonotype. CDR3 DNA: TGTGCCAGCGGTGGACACGGCACAGATACGCAGTATTTT. Amino acid sequence: CASGGHGTDTQYF. This chain uses TRBV7-2 with TRBJ2-3, with D perhaps matching TRBD1 (5 bases). CDR1 is SGHTA and CDR2 is FQGNSA in the germline V gene. Trimming pared 8 bases from V and 1 base from J, leaving 10 bases between. The CDR3 covers 13 residues.

This clonotype was observed a handful of times. The chain combines TRBV7-8 with TRBJ2-7; perhaps TRBD2 as D (6 bases). The CDR3 has 12 amino acids. In germline, CDR1 is SGHVS, CDR2 FQNEAQ. V shed 4 bases and J shed 7 bases, with 11 bases lying between them. The CDR3, as DNA: TGTGCCAGCAGCTCTATCCGGGGGGAGCAGTACTTC. It yields the protein CASSSIRGEQYF.

This clonotype was counted a few times. This chain links TRBV5-1 with TRBJ2-7; the D gene is possibly TRBD2 (6 bases). This CDR3 is 15 amino acids long. Trimming stripped 0 bases from V and 4 bases from J, with 14 bases between. Germline loops: CDR1 SGHRS, CDR2 YFSETQ. CDR3: CASSLVPGTAYEQYF. The CDR3, as DNA: TGCGCCAGCAGCTTGGTCCCCGGGACTGCTTACGAGCAGTACTTC.

A few counts support this clonotype. The chain employs TRBV7-9 and TRBJ1-2; D gene unclear. The germline V gene has CDR1 SEHNR and CDR2 FQNEAQ (reference sequence). The length of the CDR3 is 14 residues. Trimming cost V 1 base and J 8 bases, with 14 bases left between them. The CDR3 reads CASSLGRSADGYTF. CDR3 in DNA: TGTGCCAGCAGCTTAGGCAGGTCAGCGGACGGCTACACCTTC. Complete variable domain (other parts from reference TRBV7-9 and TRBJ1-2): DTGVSQNPRHKITKRGQNVTFRCDPISEHNRLYWYRQTLGQGPEFLTYFQNEAQLEKSRLLSDRFSAERPKGSFSTLEIQRTEQGDSAMYLCASSLGRSADGYTFGSGTRLTVV.

This clonotype showed up many times. V and J are TRBV25-1 and TRBJ2-7; D not certain. Germline V gene data show CDR1 as MGHDK and CDR2 as SYGVNS. The CDR3 totals 13 residues. Between the trimmed V and J ends, which lost 2 bases and 4 bases, there was a span of 9 bases. The CDR3 loop reads CASSEVGGYEQYF. The CDR3 DNA is TGTGCCAGCAGTGAAGTGGGTGGGTACGAGCAGTACTTC.

The J gene is TRBJ2-7, the V gene TRBV9; D not resolved. Trimming left V 0 bases short and J 3 bases short, with 7 bases between. CDR1 and CDR2 from the germline V gene are SGDLS and YYNGEE. The CDR3 sequence is 13 residues long. DNA of the CDR3: TGTGCCAGCAGCGTAGCCACCAACTACGAGCAGTACTTC. As protein: CASSVATNYEQYF.

The chain uses TRBV27 and TRBJ2-2; 9 bases are shared with TRBD2. The V and J ends lost 3 bases and 2 bases, in that order; junction bases with no gene match: 7. This CDR3 is built from 17 residues. CDR1 is MNHEY and CDR2 is SMNVEV in the germline V gene (reference sequence). CDR3 sequence reads: CASSFTRLAANTGELFF. The CDR3 DNA reads as TGTGCCAGCAGTTTCACCCGACTAGCGGCTAACACCGGGGAGCTGTTTTTT.

This clonotype was recorded a few times. This chain connects TRBV7-9 to TRBJ2-1; perhaps TRBD1 as D (5 bases). The length of the CDR3 is 15 residues. Germline-derived CDR1 and CDR2 are SEHNR and FQNEAQ (reference sequence). Trimming took 0 bases from V and 8 from J, leaving 14 bases between them. Written as DNA, the CDR3 is TGTGCCAGCAGCTTAGCGGGGCCAGTGACATATGAGCAGTTCTTC. Translation gives CASSLAGPVTYEQFF.

This clonotype was observed at least ten times. The rearrangement joins TRBV2 to TRBJ2-7; D is perhaps TRBD1 (5 bases). The V gene's germline CDR1 is SNHLY and CDR2 FYNNEI. V shed 6 bases and J shed 4 bases, with 10 bases lying between them. There are 12 residues in the CDR3. The CDR3 loop is CASSVDSYEQYF. The CDR3, as DNA: TGTGCCAGCAGCGTCGACAGTTACGAGCAGTACTTC.

The chain is built from TRBV3-1 and TRBJ2-1; unclear D gene. V was pared by 2 bases and J by 0 bases, with 11 bases between. Per the germline V gene, CDR1 is LGHDT and CDR2 is YNNKEL (reference sequence). The CDR3 has 16 amino acids. CDR3 DNA sequence: TGTGCCAGCAGCCAATCCGGGCGGAGCTCCTACAATGAGCAGTTCTTC. It yields the protein CASSQSGRSSYNEQFF.

This clonotype was counted ten times or more. The genes are TRBV27 and TRBJ2-1; no clear D. Trimming pared 4 bases from V and 5 bases from J, leaving 6 bases between. The germline V gene encodes CDR1 MNHEY and CDR2 SMNVEV (reference sequence). There are 12 residues in the CDR3. DNA for the CDR3: TGTGCCAGCAGTTCCACCAACAATGAGCAGTTCTTC. It specifies CASSSTNNEQFF.

The V and J genes are TRBV18 and TRBJ1-1; TRBD1 matches 9 bases. The CDR3 is 15 amino acids. In germline, CDR1 is KGHSH, CDR2 LQKENI. J was trimmed by 6 bases and V by 2 bases; bases with no gene match: 7. CDR3 sequence reads: CASSPGTGINAEAFF. As DNA, the CDR3 is TGTGCCAGCTCACCAGGGACAGGGATAAACGCTGAAGCTTTCTTT.

This clonotype appeared a few times. This chain links TRBV6-1 with TRBJ1-6; 9 positions agree with TRBD1. The germline V gene has CDR1 MNHNS and CDR2 SASEGT. CDR3 size: 15 residues. The V segment lost 8 bases and the J segment 7 bases; nucleotides outside the gene matches: 9. The CDR3 is CASGNYRGPNSPLHF. The CDR3 DNA reads as TGTGCCAGCGGAAACTACAGGGGGCCGAATTCACCCCTCCACTTT.

The CDR3 protein is CASSQDPGTLPNEQFF. CDR3 DNA: TGCGCCAGCAGCCAAGACCCCGGAACCTTACCCAATGAGCAGTTCTTC. This chain connects TRBV4-1 to TRBJ2-1; D is unclear. CDR1 MGHRA and CDR2 YSYEKL come from the germline V gene. This CDR3 spans 16 amino acids. V dropped 0 bases and J dropped 6 bases, with 15 bases sitting between them.

The chain carries TRBV6-2 or TRBV6-3 and TRBJ2-3; 7 positions agree with TRBD2. The CDR3 is 14 amino acids. Per the germline V gene, CDR1 is MNHEY and CDR2 is SVGEGT. Trimming at V came to 3 bases and at J to 4 bases, leaving 4 bases not matched to a gene. The CDR3 reads CASSYYAGADTQYF. CDR3 in DNA: TGTGCCAGCAGTTATTATGCGGGAGCAGATACGCAGTATTTT.

This sequence joins TRBV6-6 and TRBJ2-7; a weak D match, TRBD2 (5 bases). V shed 8 bases and J shed 1 base, with 12 bases lying between them. This CDR3 region has 13 residues. CDR1 and CDR2 (germline): MNHNY, SVGAGI (reference sequence). CDR3 nucleotide sequence: TGTGCCAGCTCCCAGCTAGCTTCCTACGAGCAGTACTTC. Its protein is CASSQLASYEQYF.

This clonotype was recorded many times. The gene calls are TRBV3-1 and TRBJ2-7; a weak D match, TRBD1 (5 bases). This CDR3 is built from 15 residues. CDR1 and CDR2 (germline): LGHDT, YNNKEL (reference sequence). The ends were cut back, 4 bases at V and 1 base at J, with 14 bases in the middle. DNA for the CDR3: TGTGCCAGCAGCCCAGGACACCCCGGGTCCTACGAGCAGTACTTC. Its protein product is CASSPGHPGSYEQYF.